The present entry profiles one TCR beta chain with its context. The record originates from a study of blood T cell repertoires in COVID-19. Sequenced by immunoSEQ multiplex PCR; TCRdb stores in-frame clones only, minus some. The repertoire has around 30,000 clones, around 80% of them found once; the top ten carry roughly 15%. Trimming stripped 0 bases from V and 4 bases from J, with 4 bases between. The length of the CDR3 is 11 residues. Germline V gives CDR1 DFQATT, CDR2 SNEGSKA (reference sequence). The specimen was peripheral blood. The rearrangement uses TRBV20-1 and TRBJ2-7; D is ambiguous. The TCR originated in a man older than 75 with active or convalescent COVID-19. The CDR3 DNA reads as TGCAGTGCTAGAGATCTGTACGAGCAGTACTTC. This encodes CSARDLYEQYF.